One sample yielded the 19 T cell receptor beta chains listed below, sequenced in a study of Ad26.COV2.S vaccination and SARS-CoV-2 variants. Assay used: immunoSEQ multiplex PCR; TCRdb lists only in-frame clones, some missing. The sample contains a few hundred thousand clones, less than 95% of which appear only once. Documented treatment: roughly 19 received Ad26.COV2.S at low or high dose, single or two shots; 5 received placebo; per-sample allocation not given. On day 63 after the first injection, vaccine and placebo recipients gave samples. The source material was peripheral blood, sampled in a trial of Ad26.COV2.S vaccine versus placebo. These TCRs come from a person between 18 and 65 years old who received the Ad26.COV2.S COVID-19 vaccine or a placebo.

J is TRBJ1-2 and V is TRBV10-3; D unclear. The CDR3 contains 16 residues. Germline V lookup: CDR1 ENHRY, CDR2 SYGVKD. Trimming took 3 bases from V and 2 from J, leaving 16 bases between them. The CDR3 DNA follows: TGTGCCATCAGTGAAGGGTGGGCCTCTGGGAACTATGGCTACACCTTC. It translates to CAISEGWASGNYGYTF.

This chain uses TRBV6-5 with TRBJ2-6; D gene ambiguous. Germline loops: CDR1 MNHEY, CDR2 SVGAGI. V was cut by 8 bases and J by 4 bases, with 6 bases left in between. This CDR3 contains 12 residues. CDR3 loop: CASGEGANVLTF. CDR3 in DNA: TGTGCCAGCGGGGAAGGGGCCAACGTCCTGACTTTC.

V usage is TRBV7-2 and J usage is TRBJ2-5; 9 bases fit TRBD2. CDR1 SGHTA and CDR2 FQGNSA come from the germline V gene. Trimming took 3 bases from V and 3 from J; bases not matched to a gene: 2. The CDR3 is 14 residues long. CDR3 amino acids: CASSFRLAEETQYF. The DNA of the CDR3 is TGTGCCAGCAGCTTCCGACTAGCGGAAGAGACCCAGTACTTC.

The chain uses TRBV27 and TRBJ2-2; a possible D gene is TRBD1 (5 bases). V gave up 1 base and J gave up 1 base, with 16 bases separating them. Germline V gene data show CDR1 as MNHEY and CDR2 as SMNVEV (reference sequence). The CDR3 sequence is 18 residues long. The CDR3: CASSLLGVPKLNTGELFF. The CDR3 nucleotides are TGTGCCAGCAGTTTATTAGGGGTACCGAAATTGAACACCGGGGAGCTGTTTTTT.

The chain employs TRBV5-1 and TRBJ2-7; TRBD1 matches 8 bases. The ends lost 5 bases at V and 3 bases at J; junction bases unmatched: 7. Germline CDR1 and CDR2: SGHRS and YFSETQ. The CDR3 has 14 residues. CDR3 coding DNA: TGCGCCAGCAGTTTCGGACAGGGTGACTACGAGCAGTACTTC. Translation gives CASSFGQGDYEQYF.

The chain recombines TRBV19 with TRBJ2-1; 8 bases are a match to TRBD2. Germline loops: CDR1 LNHDA, CDR2 SQIVND (reference sequence). There are 12 residues in the CDR3. The junction had 7 bases not matched to a gene; V was cut back by 4 bases and J by 14 bases. For the CDR3, the DNA is TGTGCCAGTAGTAGGCTAGCGGGTGAAAAGTTCTTC. Translating it yields CASSRLAGEKFF.

This clone was observed a few times. The rearrangement joins TRBV6-6 to TRBJ1-2, with D possibly being TRBD1 (6 bases). Per the germline V gene, CDR1 is MNHNY and CDR2 is SVGAGI (reference sequence). Trimming stripped 8 bases from V and 8 bases from J, with 21 bases between. The CDR3 is 14 residues long. CDR3 sequence reads: CASSRGQDPIGYTF. The CDR3 DNA reads as TGTGCCAGCTCCAGGGGTCAGGACCCTATCGGCTACACCTTC.

The V and J genes are TRBV5-1 and TRBJ2-2, with D maybe TRBD2 (6 bases). The CDR3 spans 15 residues. Germline values: CDR1 SGHRS, CDR2 YFSETQ. V lost 5 bases to trimming and J lost 6 bases, with 17 bases between them. Here the CDR3 DNA reads TGCGCCAGCAGGGCCTACTCGGGAGTGGCCGGGGAGCTGTTTTTT. Encoded protein: CASRAYSGVAGELFF. Full variable domain (rest looked up from reference TRBV5-1 and TRBJ2-2): KAGVTQTPRYLIKTRGQQVTLSCSPISGHRSVSWYQQTPGQGLQFLFEYFSETQRNKGNFPGRFSGRQFSNSRSEMNVSTLELGDSALYLCASRAYSGVAGELFFGEGSRLTVL.

This CDR3 is CASSVSFDTAERGYTF. The CDR3 DNA follows: TGTGCCAGCAGCGTAAGTTTCGACACAGCCGAGCGGGGCTACACCTTC. V usage is TRBV9 and J usage is TRBJ1-2; D gene uncertain. This CDR3 contains 16 residues. From germline, CDR1 is SGDLS and CDR2 YYNGEE. Deletions cut 1 base from V and 8 bases from J, with 21 bases between.

The V gene is TRBV9, the J gene TRBJ2-5, with D tentatively TRBD1 (5 bases). This CDR3 is built from 13 residues. The V end lost 1 base, the J end lost 3 bases, and 7 bases lay between the germline ends. Germline V gene lookup returns CDR1 SGDLS and CDR2 YYNGEE. The CDR3 region has the DNA TGTGCCAGCAGCGTACAGGGTAAAGAGACCCAGTACTTC. It codes for CASSVQGKETQYF.

V usage is TRBV6-6 and J usage is TRBJ2-4; D not certain. V shed 5 bases and J shed 0 bases, with 17 bases lying between them. Germline V gives CDR1 MNHNY, CDR2 SVGAGI (reference sequence). CDR3 length: 17 amino acids. This CDR3 reads CASSLGIPTLAKNIQYF. In nucleotides, the CDR3 is TGTGCCAGCAGTCTTGGCATCCCTACACTAGCCAAAAACATTCAGTACTTC.

The chain is built from TRBV6-2 or TRBV6-3 and TRBJ2-5; a possible D gene is TRBD2 (6 bases). V lost 2 bases and J lost 0, with 16 bases in between. The germline V gene encodes CDR1 MNHEY and CDR2 SVGEGT. The CDR3 is made up of 17 amino acids. The CDR3 here is CASSYVGSGSYQETQYF. The CDR3 DNA sequence: TGTGCCAGCAGTTACGTGGGTAGCGGATCCTACCAAGAGACCCAGTACTTC.

V and J are TRBV30 and TRBJ1-1; D is undetermined. In germline, CDR1 is GTSNPN, CDR2 SVGIG (reference sequence). The CDR3 runs to 10 residues. V dropped 5 bases and J dropped 2 bases, with 3 bases sitting between them. For the CDR3, the DNA is TGTGCCTGGGCAAACACTGAAGCTTTCTTT. Translation gives CAWANTEAFF.

As regards this clone: A read error may produce the germline difference seen at one junction end. The gene calls are TRBV11-2 and TRBJ2-7; D ambiguous. The CDR3 loop spans 11 amino acids. From germline, CDR1 is SGHAT and CDR2 FQNNGV. CDR3 residues: CASSLFSKIIF. CDR3 bases: TGTGCCAGCAGCTTATTCTCCAAAATCATTTTC.

V usage is TRBV5-6 and J usage is TRBJ1-5; tentatively, D is TRBD1 (5 bases). The CDR3 runs 13 residues. CDR1 SGHDT and CDR2 YYEEEE come from the germline V gene. V shed 0 bases and J shed 6 bases, with 7 bases lying between them. This CDR3 reads CASSLVGVQPQHF. CDR3 in DNA: TGTGCCAGCAGCTTGGTAGGGGTTCAGCCCCAGCATTTT.

The chain employs TRBV5-5 and TRBJ1-2; D perhaps matches TRBD1 (5 bases). The CDR3 covers 15 residues. The germline V gene encodes CDR1 SGHKS and CDR2 YYEKEE (reference sequence). Trimming shortened V by 0 bases and J by 8 bases, and 17 bases separated the two germline ends. The CDR3 reads CASSLEGSRAEGYTF. In DNA, the CDR3 is TGTGCCAGCAGCTTGGAGGGTAGCAGGGCTGAAGGCTACACCTTC. The full variable domain, rest sourced from reference TRBV5-5 and TRBJ1-2, is DAGVTQSPTHLIKTRGQQVTLRCSPISGHKSVSWYQQVLGQGPQFIFQYYEKEERGRGNFPDRFSARQFPNYSSELNVNALLLGDSALYLCASSLEGSRAEGYTFGSGTRLTVV.

This clone was detected a few times. This chain joins TRBV15 and TRBJ1-3, with D unclear. The germline V gene encodes CDR1 LNHNV and CDR2 YYDKDF (reference sequence). The CDR3 length is 14 residues. Trimming cost V 6 bases and J 3 bases, with 12 bases left between them. CDR3 sequence: CATRVDSGGNTIYF. The DNA of the CDR3 is TGTGCCACCAGGGTCGATTCAGGTGGAAACACCATATATTTT.

This sequence joins TRBV24-1 and TRBJ2-2, with no clear D. This CDR3 region has 12 residues. Germline V gene sequence: CDR1 KGHDR, CDR2 SFDVKD. V lost 0 bases to trimming and J lost 8 bases, with 3 bases between them. The CDR3 is CATSDLEGELFF. CDR3 nucleotides: TGTGCCACCAGTGATTTGGAAGGGGAGCTGTTTTTT.

The chain links TRBV9 to TRBJ2-3; no firm D call. CDR1 is SGDLS, CDR2 YYNGEE, per germline. The CDR3 extends over 16 amino acids. Trimming removed 4 bases at V and 2 bases at J, with 17 bases between. DNA of the CDR3: TGTGCCAGCAGCCCAGAGCAGCAACCGTCCACAGATACGCAGTATTTT. Residues: CASSPEQQPSTDTQYF.